This T cell receptor beta chain derives from a study of OX40 agonist ivuxolimab in advanced cancers. Generated by immunoSEQ multiplex PCR, the TCRdb table keeps only in-frame clones and is missing some. The sample lists around 70,000 clones, about 85% seen once, with 5.9% in the top ten. Trimming pared 0 bases from V and 8 bases from J, leaving 7 bases between. Germline V lookup: CDR1 SSHAT, CDR2 FNYEAQ (reference sequence). CDR3 length equals 13 residues. Exclusion applied to patients with autoimmune disease history or systemic immunosuppression. The source material was CD4+ or CD8+ T cells sorted from blood, sampled in a trial of the OX40 agonist ivuxolimab. This chain connects TRBV7-7 to TRBJ1-4; D gene unclear. This clonotype was sampled from an adult with an advanced solid tumor such as melanoma, head and neck, liver or kidney cancer. CDR3 DNA: TGTGCCAGCAGCTTAGCGGTGAGGGAAAAACTGTTTTTT. Translated: CASSLAVREKLFF.